This T cell receptor (beta chain) emerged from a study of T cells in Graves' hyperthyroidism and ophthalmopathy (dated by TCRdb to between 2018 and 2021). In the study overall: Peripheral blood was sampled at the time of initial diagnosis, prior to any treatment. To identify TCR V-J signatures that set the groups apart, the researchers used a discovery cohort of about a hundred patients, made up of roughly 40 with Graves' ophthalmopathy and some 56 with stable Graves' hyperthyroidism. Prospective prediction of ophthalmopathy was tested in an independent validation cohort consisting of some 20 hyperthyroidism patients and over 15 patients who later progressed to ophthalmopathy. The roughly 91 discovery patients were randomly divided into training and test sets at a 7:3 ratio. Thyroid tissue and blood T-cell repertoires from six or seven Graves' hyperthyroidism patients were also compared in the study. Once sampling was done, hyperthyroidism patients were given methimazole at a starting dose of 30 mg daily, whereas ophthalmopathy patients were given high-dose intravenous methylprednisolone. The paper reports TCR Vbeta CDR3 sequencing of some 140 peripheral blood samples: around 45 ophthalmopathy, about 75 hyperthyroidism and around 17 progressor patients. What the authors observed across the whole study: In validation, the model predicted progression to ophthalmopathy a median of around 6.5 months before onset, with about 71% sensitivity and roughly 72% specificity. No statistical method was used to set the sample size in advance, and investigators knew the group allocation. Ophthalmopathy was separated from stable hyperthyroidism by a 13 V-J signature model, with just over 85% sensitivity and roughly 81% specificity obtained in cross-validation and 80%/75% obtained in testing. Most expanded thyroid clonotypes (frequency above 0.001) were also detected in blood, a finding suggesting that blood repertoires may reflect thyroid immune responses.

TCR beta CDR3 regions were amplified from RNA transcripts. The TCR CDR3 was subjected to a first round of RT-PCR using the HTBI primer set and the Qiagen OneStep RT-PCR kit. Libraries were constructed in a second round of multiplex PCR, after which size selection and purification were performed. Paired-end sequencing of the libraries was performed with 100 bp reads on an Illumina HiSeq2000. In the authors' own workflow: SOAPnuke was used to process the raw data, removing reads that contained adapters or uncalled bases, had a mean Phred below 15, or lacked an exact match to the constant primer or identifier. High-quality paired reads were merged using COPE v1.2.5, and each unique nucleotide sequence was defined as a clonotype. Clonotypes were aligned to IMGT TRBV, TRBD and TRBJ reference segments using MiTCR v1.1. Analysis was restricted to V-J combinations with a frequency above 0.0001, which covered approximately 99% of repertoires. A TCS score was defined as the ratio between F50 (clonal expansion) and ExV (chaos), using BLOSUM62-based TCRdist between CDR3 peptides within each V-J. Welch's t-statistics and random forest reduced 450 to 600 V-J features to 13, which were used in a naive Bayes classifier (R e1071). The Morisita-Horn index was used to measure how similar the thyroid and blood repertoires were. TCRdb trimmed the raw reads at Q25, called clones with MiXCR and kept productive beta chains. Each entry is one CDR3 protein sequence, shown with its most common DNA and genes. The V and J calls come from TCRdb's annotation, not from the publication. The sample contains roughly 700,000 distinct CDR3 sequences, roughly a third of them found a single time. Around 29% of the sample comes from the top ten.

A word on this clonotype: Its antigen is currently not known. No clone much larger than this one lies a single base away; base qualities are absent.

Graves' hyperthyroidism was defined as stable when no progression to ophthalmopathy occurred over 18 months of follow-up. Hyperthyroidism patients were newly diagnosed, with disease duration under 2 months, and aged 18 to 65 years. The study excluded patients with uncontrolled infections, other autoimmune diseases, pregnancy or lactation. Diagnoses were established on the basis of clinical symptoms, serum thyroxine and TRAb, thyroid ultrasound, and orbital computed tomography. Ficoll-Paque density gradient centrifugation was used to isolate PBMCs from under 11 ml of fresh peripheral blood. Total RNA was extracted using Trizol reagent, and RNA quality was assessed on an Agilent 2100 Bioanalyzer. Counted from cysteine to phenylalanine, this CDR3 has 15 amino acids. The only DNA kept is the CDR3, 45 bases in frame from the first base. V is shortened by 6 bases, J by 1 base, and the region joining them spans 18 bases. From the germline V gene, CDR1 is SQVTM and CDR2 is ANQGSEA.

Sequenced input: blood. This TCR was recovered from a woman in her forties with Graves' hyperthyroidism. The rearrangement joined TRBV29-1 to TRBJ1-1; the D segment could be TRBD1, given 6 matching bases. The DNA sequence follows: TGCAGCGTCCTTCTGACGGGGGGCCGGAACACTGAAGCTTTCTTT. This gives the protein CSVLLTGGRNTEAFF.